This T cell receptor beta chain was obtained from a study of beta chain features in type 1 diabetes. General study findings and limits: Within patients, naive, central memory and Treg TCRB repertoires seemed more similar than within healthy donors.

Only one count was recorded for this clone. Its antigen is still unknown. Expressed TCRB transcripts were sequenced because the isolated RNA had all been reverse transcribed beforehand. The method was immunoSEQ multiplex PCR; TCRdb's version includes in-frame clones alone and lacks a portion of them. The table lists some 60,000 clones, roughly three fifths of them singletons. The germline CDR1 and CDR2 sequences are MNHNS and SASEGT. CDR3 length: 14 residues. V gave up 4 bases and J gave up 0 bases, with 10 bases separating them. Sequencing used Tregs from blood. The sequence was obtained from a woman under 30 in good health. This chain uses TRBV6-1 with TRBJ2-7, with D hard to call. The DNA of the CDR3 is TGTGCCAGCAGTGTTGGGCTTCCCTCCTACGAGCAGTACTTC. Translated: CASSVGLPSYEQYF.